This T cell receptor (beta chain) originates from a study of CD8+ T cells in alopecia areata. RNA, once extracted, was reverse transcribed into cDNA for use as the sequencing template. The assay was immunoSEQ multiplex PCR, and TCRdb's table has in-frame clones only and misses some. Among 150,000 to 200,000 clones listed, around 57% were seen once. This CDR3 has 14 amino acids. The germline CDR1 and CDR2 sequences are MDHEN and SYDVKM. The ends were cut back, 8 bases at V and 6 bases at J, with 17 bases in the middle. This TCR was recovered from a human donor in good health. V and J are TRBV28 and TRBJ1-5, with D possibly being TRBD1 (5 bases). Sample: CD4+ T cells sorted from blood. The CDR3: CASGPQGGVQPQHF. CDR3 sequence (DNA): TGTGCCAGCGGCCCCCAGGGCGGGGTTCAGCCCCAGCATTTT.